The present T cell receptor (beta chain) was sequenced within a study of T cell responses to AZD1222 COVID-19 vaccine. General study points: Among the donors, most were white British and more were female, and clonal diversity was possibly underestimated. Increased Spike-specific TCR breadth and depth were observed after two AZD1222 doses.

Profiled with immunoSEQ multiplex PCR; TCRdb holds only in-frame clones, not every one. Of 60,000 to 75,000 clones in the sample, 85% were seen once. Germline CDR1 KGHDR, CDR2 SFDVKD. Trimming took 4 bases from V and 9 from J, leaving 14 bases between them. The CDR3 runs 13 residues. Worth noting for this clone: Its antigen is not identified.

V and J are TRBV24-1 and TRBJ1-2; possibly TRBD1 for D (5 bases). The material sequenced was peripheral blood, taken on day 0 of AZD1222 vaccination. This clonotype was obtained from an adult in good health. The CDR3, as DNA: TGTGCCACCAGTGAACGGGACGGAAGTAGCTACACCTTC. This encodes CATSERDGSSYTF.